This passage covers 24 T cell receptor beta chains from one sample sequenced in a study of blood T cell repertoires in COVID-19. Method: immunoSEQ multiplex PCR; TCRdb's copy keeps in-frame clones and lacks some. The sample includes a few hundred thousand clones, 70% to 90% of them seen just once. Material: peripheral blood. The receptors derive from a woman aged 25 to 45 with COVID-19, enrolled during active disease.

The CDR3 DNA reads as TGTGCCAGCAGCTTGCGGACAGAGTATAATTCACCCCTCCACTTT. Encoded protein: CASSLRTEYNSPLHF. The chain combines TRBV5-4 with TRBJ1-6; D might be TRBD1 (6 bases). The CDR3 has 15 amino acids. Germline CDR1 SGHNT, CDR2 YYREEE (reference sequence). The ends were cut back, 1 base at V and 4 bases at J, with 9 bases in the middle.

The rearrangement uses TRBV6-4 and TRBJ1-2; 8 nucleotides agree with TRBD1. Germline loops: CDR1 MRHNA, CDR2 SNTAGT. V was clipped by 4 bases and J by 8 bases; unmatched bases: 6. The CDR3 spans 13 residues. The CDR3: CASSVTGGKGYTF. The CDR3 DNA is TGTGCCAGCAGTGTTACAGGGGGGAAGGGCTACACCTTC.

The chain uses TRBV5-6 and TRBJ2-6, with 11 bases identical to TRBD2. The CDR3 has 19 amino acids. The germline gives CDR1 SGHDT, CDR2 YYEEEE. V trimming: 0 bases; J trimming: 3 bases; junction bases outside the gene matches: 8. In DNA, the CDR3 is TGTGCCAGCAGCTTGGGATTAGCGGGAGGGCCTGGTGGGGCCAACGTCCTGACTTTC. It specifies CASSLGLAGGPGGANVLTF.

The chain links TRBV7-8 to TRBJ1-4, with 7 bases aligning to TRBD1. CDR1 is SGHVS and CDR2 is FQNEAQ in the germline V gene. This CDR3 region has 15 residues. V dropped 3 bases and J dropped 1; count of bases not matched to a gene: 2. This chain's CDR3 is CASSFNRGTNEKLFF. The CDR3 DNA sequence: TGTGCCAGCAGCTTTAACAGGGGAACTAATGAAAAACTGTTTTTT. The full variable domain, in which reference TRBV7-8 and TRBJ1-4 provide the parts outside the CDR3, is GAGVSQSPRYKVAKRGQDVALRCDPISGHVSLFWYQQALGQGPEFLTYFQNEAQLDKSGLPSDRFFAERPEGSVSTLKIQRTQQEDSAVYLCASSFNRGTNEKLFFGSGTQLSVL.

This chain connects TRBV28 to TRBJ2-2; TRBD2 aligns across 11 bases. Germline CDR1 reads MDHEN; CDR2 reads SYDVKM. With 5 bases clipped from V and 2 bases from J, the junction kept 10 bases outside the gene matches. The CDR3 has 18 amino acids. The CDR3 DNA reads TGTGCCAGCAGTCCCCCGGGGGGACTAGCGGTAAACACCGGGGAGCTGTTTTTT. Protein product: CASSPPGGLAVNTGELFF. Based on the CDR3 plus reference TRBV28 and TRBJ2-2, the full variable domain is DVKVTQSSRYLVKRTGEKVFLECVQDMDHENMFWYRQDPGLGLRLIYFSYDVKMKEKGDIPEGYSVSREKKERFSLILESASTNQTSMYLCASSPPGGLAVNTGELFFGEGSRLTVL.

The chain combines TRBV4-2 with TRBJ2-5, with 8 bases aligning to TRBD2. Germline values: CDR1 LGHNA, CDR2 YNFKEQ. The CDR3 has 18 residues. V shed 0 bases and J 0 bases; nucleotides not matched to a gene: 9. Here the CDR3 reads CASSQERVAGIYQETQYF. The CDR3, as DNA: TGTGCCAGCAGCCAAGAAAGAGTAGCGGGAATCTACCAAGAGACCCAGTACTTC.

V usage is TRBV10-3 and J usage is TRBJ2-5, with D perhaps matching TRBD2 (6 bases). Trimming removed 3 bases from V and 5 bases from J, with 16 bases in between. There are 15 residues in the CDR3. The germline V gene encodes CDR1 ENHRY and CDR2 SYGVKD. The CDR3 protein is CAISDLGGDRETQYF. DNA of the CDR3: TGTGCCATCAGTGACCTAGGAGGGGATCGGGAGACCCAGTACTTC.

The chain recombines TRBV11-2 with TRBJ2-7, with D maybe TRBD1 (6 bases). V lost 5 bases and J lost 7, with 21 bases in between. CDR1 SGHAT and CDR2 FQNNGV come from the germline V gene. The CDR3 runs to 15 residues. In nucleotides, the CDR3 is TGTGCCAGCAGCGTTACGCCGGGACATAAAGGGGAGCAGTACTTC. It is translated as CASSVTPGHKGEQYF.

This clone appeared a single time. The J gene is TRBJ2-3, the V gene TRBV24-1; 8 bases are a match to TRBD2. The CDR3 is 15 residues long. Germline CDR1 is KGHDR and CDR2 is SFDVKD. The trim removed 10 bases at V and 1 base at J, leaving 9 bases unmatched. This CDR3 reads CATNNPTSGTDTQYF. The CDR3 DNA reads TGTGCCACGAATAACCCGACTAGCGGCACAGATACGCAGTATTTT.

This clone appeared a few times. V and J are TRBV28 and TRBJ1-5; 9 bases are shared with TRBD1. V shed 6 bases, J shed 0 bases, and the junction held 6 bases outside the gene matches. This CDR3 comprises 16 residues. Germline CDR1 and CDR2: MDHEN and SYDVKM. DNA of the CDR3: TGTGCCAGCAGCTCCGGACAGGGGCCTAGCAATCAGCCCCAGCATTTT. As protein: CASSSGQGPSNQPQHF.

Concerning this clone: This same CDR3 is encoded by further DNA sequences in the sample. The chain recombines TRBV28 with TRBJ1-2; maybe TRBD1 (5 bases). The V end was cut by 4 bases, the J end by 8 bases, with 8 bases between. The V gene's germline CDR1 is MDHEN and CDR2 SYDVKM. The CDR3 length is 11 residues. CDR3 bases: TGTGCCAGCAGTTCGGGGGGAGGCTACACCTTC. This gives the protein CASSSGGGYTF.

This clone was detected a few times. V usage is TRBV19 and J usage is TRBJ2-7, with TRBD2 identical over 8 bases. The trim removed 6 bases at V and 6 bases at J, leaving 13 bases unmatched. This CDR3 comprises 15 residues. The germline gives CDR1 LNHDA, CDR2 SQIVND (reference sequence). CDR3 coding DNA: TGTGCCAGTAGAGAGATCGGGAGGGCCTCGAGCGAGCAGTACTTC. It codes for CASREIGRASSEQYF.

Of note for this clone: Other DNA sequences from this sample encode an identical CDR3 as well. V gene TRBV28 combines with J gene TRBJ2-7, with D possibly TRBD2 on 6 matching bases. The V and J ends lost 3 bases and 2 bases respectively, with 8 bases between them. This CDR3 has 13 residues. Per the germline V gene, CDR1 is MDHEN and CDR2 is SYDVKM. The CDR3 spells CASSFGGTYEQYF. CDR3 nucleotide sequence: TGTGCCAGCAGTTTCGGCGGGACCTACGAGCAGTACTTC.

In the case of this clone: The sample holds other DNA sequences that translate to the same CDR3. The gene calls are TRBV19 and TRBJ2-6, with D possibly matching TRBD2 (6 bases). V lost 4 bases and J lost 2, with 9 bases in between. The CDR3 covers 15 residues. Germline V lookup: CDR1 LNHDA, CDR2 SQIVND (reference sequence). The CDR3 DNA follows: TGTGCCAGTAGTACCCCGGGGGCTGGGGCCAACGTCCTGACTTTC. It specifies CASSTPGAGANVLTF.

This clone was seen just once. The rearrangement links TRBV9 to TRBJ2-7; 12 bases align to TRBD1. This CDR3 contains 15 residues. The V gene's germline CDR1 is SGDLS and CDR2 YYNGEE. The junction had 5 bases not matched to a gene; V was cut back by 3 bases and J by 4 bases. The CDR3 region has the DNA TGTGCCAGCAGCGACCGGGACAGGGGGCCATACGAGCAGTACTTC. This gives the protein CASSDRDRGPYEQYF.

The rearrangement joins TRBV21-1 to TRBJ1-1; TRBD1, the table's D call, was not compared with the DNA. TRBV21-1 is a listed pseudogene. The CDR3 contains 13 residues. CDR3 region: CASSPTGARRAFF. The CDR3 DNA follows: TGTGCCAGCAGCCCGACAGGGGCTAGACGAGCTTTCTTT.

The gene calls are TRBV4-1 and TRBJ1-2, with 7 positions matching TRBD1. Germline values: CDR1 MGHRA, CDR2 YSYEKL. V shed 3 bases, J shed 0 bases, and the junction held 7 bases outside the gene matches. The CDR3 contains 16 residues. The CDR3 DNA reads TGCGCCAGCAGCCAGGTGGGAGACAGGGCTAACTATGGCTACACCTTC. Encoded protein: CASSQVGDRANYGYTF.

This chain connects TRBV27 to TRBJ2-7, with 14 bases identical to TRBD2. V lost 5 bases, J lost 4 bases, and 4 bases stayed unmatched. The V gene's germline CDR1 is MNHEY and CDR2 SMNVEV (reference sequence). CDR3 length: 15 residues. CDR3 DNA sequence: TGTGCCAGCAGTCAGGGACTAGCGGGAGTATACGAGCAGTACTTC. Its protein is CASSQGLAGVYEQYF.

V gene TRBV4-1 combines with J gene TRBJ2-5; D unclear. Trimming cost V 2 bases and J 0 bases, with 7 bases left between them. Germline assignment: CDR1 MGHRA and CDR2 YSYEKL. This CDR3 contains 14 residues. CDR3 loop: CASSQSRYQETQYF. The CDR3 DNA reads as TGCGCCAGCAGCCAATCTCGGTACCAAGAGACCCAGTACTTC.

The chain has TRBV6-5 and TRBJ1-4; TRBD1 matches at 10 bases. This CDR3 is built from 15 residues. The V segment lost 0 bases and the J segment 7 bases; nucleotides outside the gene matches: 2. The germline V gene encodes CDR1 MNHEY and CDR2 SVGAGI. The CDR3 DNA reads TGTGCCAGCAGTTACTCTGGGACAGGGGTTGAAAAACTGTTTTTT. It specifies CASSYSGTGVEKLFF.

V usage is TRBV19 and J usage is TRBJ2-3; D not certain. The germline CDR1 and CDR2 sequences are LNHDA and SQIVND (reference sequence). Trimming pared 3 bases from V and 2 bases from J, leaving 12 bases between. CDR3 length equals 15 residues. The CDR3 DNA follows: TGTGCCAGTAGTATCTTCGCGGCTTTCACAGATACGCAGTATTTT. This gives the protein CASSIFAAFTDTQYF.

CDR3 sequence: CASGGQPMNTEAFF. The CDR3 nucleotides are TGTGCCAGCGGGGGACAGCCCATGAACACTGAAGCTTTCTTT. The chain has TRBV7-9 and TRBJ1-1; 7 bases map to TRBD1. The V and J ends lost 8 bases and 0 bases, in that order; junction bases with no gene match: 6. This CDR3 has 14 residues. CDR1 and CDR2 (germline): SEHNR, FQNEAQ (reference sequence).

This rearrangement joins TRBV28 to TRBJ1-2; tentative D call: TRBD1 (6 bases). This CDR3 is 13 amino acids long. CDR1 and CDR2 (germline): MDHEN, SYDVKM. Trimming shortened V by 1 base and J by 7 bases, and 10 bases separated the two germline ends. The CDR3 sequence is CASSLSDSFGYTF. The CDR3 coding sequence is TGTGCCAGCAGTTTATCGGACAGCTTTGGCTACACCTTC.

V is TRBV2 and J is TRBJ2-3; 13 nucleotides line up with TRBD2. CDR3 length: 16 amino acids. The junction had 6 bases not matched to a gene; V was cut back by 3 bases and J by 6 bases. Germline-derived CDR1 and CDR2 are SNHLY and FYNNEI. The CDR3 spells CASSDELAGGVDTQYF. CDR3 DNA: TGTGCCAGCAGTGACGAACTAGCGGGGGGGGTGGATACGCAGTATTTT.